The 9 T cell receptor beta chains presented below share a single source sample, sequenced in a study of T-cell memory formation after mild COVID-19. TCRdb re-analysed the 5' RACE reads in MiXCR, keeping a single row per CDR3 protein. The sample contains a few hundred thousand distinct CDR3 sequences, roughly 21% of which appear only once. What was sequenced was PBMCs or a T cell subset sorted from them (not recorded which). These receptors all stem from a man between 18 and 29 years old who had mild COVID-19 (a few samples of this study predate the infection). Cell type and time point are not known.

The gene calls are TRBV29-1 and TRBJ2-7; TRBD1 aligns across 8 bases. Germline loops: CDR1 SQVTM, CDR2 ANQGSEA. Trimming cost V 7 bases and J 6 bases; bases outside gene matches: 14. The CDR3 contains 14 residues. CDR3 residues: CSATTGADGSEQYV. In DNA form, the CDR3 reads TGCAGCGCCACGACAGGGGCAGACGGTTCCGAGCAGTACGTC.

The chain couples TRBV7-2 to TRBJ2-5; D gene ambiguous. Trimming took off 3 bases at V and 2 bases at J, with 13 bases between the two ends. Germline loops: CDR1 SGHTA, CDR2 FQGNSA. This CDR3 is 15 amino acids long. The CDR3 reads CASSFRMGRQETQYF. The CDR3 DNA sequence: TGTGCCAGCAGCTTTCGCATGGGCCGGCAAGAGACCCAGTACTTC.

The genes are TRBV7-9 and TRBJ2-7; D is ambiguous. The CDR3 contains 13 residues. Germline V gene data show CDR1 as SEHNR and CDR2 as FQNEAQ (reference sequence). Trimming took 5 bases from V and 1 from J, leaving 9 bases between them. The CDR3 DNA reads as TGTGCCAGCAGCGCCGACCGATCCTACGAGCAGTACGTC. Translation gives CASSADRSYEQYV.

V usage is TRBV7-2 and J usage is TRBJ1-4; D is uncertain. The length of the CDR3 is 13 residues. Germline V gives CDR1 SGHTA, CDR2 FQGNSA. V gave up 6 bases and J gave up 6 bases, with 11 bases separating them. The CDR3 sequence is CASRGGNDEKLFF. Written as DNA, the CDR3 is TGTGCCAGCAGGGGAGGGAACGATGAAAAACTGTTTTTT. The full variable domain, with the rest looked up from reference TRBV7-2 and TRBJ1-4, is GAGVSQSPSNKVTEKGKDVELRCDPISGHTALYWYRQSLGQGLEFLIYFQGNSAPDKSGLPSDRFSAERTGGSVSTLTIQRTQQEDSAVYLCASRGGNDEKLFFGSGTQLSVL.

The CDR3 nucleotides read TGTGCCAGCAGTTTATCGGGGGCACTGGAGACCCAGTACTTC. This codes for CASSLSGALETQYF. The genes are TRBV28 and TRBJ2-5; D tentatively reads TRBD1 or TRBD2 (6 bases each). Trimming took off 1 base at V and 5 bases at J, with 11 bases between the two ends. The CDR3 covers 14 residues. The germline CDR1 and CDR2 sequences are MDHEN and SYDVKM.

A few counts support this clonotype. The chain couples TRBV7-9 to TRBJ1-2; D might be TRBD1 (5 bases). The length of the CDR3 is 15 residues. CDR1 and CDR2 from the germline V gene are SEHNR and FQNEAQ (reference sequence). V was pared by 5 bases and J by 2 bases, with 15 bases between. The CDR3 nucleotides are TGTGCCAGCAGCGCAAAATCGACAGTCAACTATGGCTACACCTTC. Translating gives CASSAKSTVNYGYTF.

This chain joins TRBV12-3 or TRBV12-4 and TRBJ1-4; D gene ambiguous. Trimming pared 5 bases from V and 5 bases from J, leaving 9 bases between. This CDR3 has 13 residues. This CDR3 reads CASSRWKNEKLFF. The CDR3 coding sequence is TGTGCCAGCAGTCGGTGGAAGAATGAAAAACTGTTTTTT.

There are many counts of this clonotype. The chain is built from TRBV11-2 and TRBJ1-1; 7 nucleotides agree with TRBD1. Germline CDR1 reads SGHAT; CDR2 reads FQNNGV. The CDR3 runs to 16 residues. The V segment lost 2 bases and the J segment 11 bases; nucleotides outside the gene matches: 17. The DNA of the CDR3 is TGTGCCAGCAGCTTAACGCAGGGGGGCTCTAGGGCTCCTGCTTTCTTT. Residues: CASSLTQGGSRAPAFF.

This clonotype was picked up many times. The gene calls are TRBV3-1 and TRBJ2-3; D uncertain. Germline V CDR1 and CDR2: LGHDT, YNNKEL (reference sequence). V was trimmed by 1 base and J by 0 bases, leaving 11 bases between them. The CDR3 is 16 amino acids. In nucleotides, the CDR3 is TGTGCCAGCAGCCAAGGAGCGAGAACTAGCACAGATACGCAGTATTTT. As protein: CASSQGARTSTDTQYF.